This entry lists 2 T cell receptor beta chains sequenced from one sample in a study of tumor-infiltrating lymphocytes in primary liver carcinoma. Without any cell sorting, roughly 17-31 mg of bulk tissue yielded co-extracted RNA and DNA. Starting material of approximately 500 ng total RNA yielded TCR beta cDNA via a constant-region primer. Each TCR beta library was derived from three nested multiplex PCR rounds that employed slightly modified ARM-PCR. The study ran its first two PCR rounds for roughly 11 cycles each, using TRBV1-TRBV30 forward primers and a C-beta reverse primer. TCRdb reprocessed the multiplex PCR reads with MiXCR, giving one entry per CDR3 protein. Counted here are 70,000 to 75,000 distinct CDR3 sequences, approximately 74% occurring once; the ten biggest clones make up 25% to 35%. The sample comprised liver tumor tissue from sampling region 4. Subset given: tumor region T4, right-lateral pole. These receptors were taken from a man aged 40-49 years with primary liver carcinoma and hepatitis B virus infection.

Concerning this clonotype: The junction departs from the called germline gene at one end, perhaps through a read error. The rearrangement uses TRBV6-5 and TRBJ1-2; no clear D gene. CDR3 length: 13 amino acids. CDR1 and CDR2 from the germline V gene are MNHEY and SVGAGI. CDR3 sequence (DNA): TGTGCCAGCAATTACGAAGGGTACGGAGGCTACACTTTC. Its translation: CASNYEGYGGYTF.

This clonotype was seen once. One junction end does not reproduce the germline sequence, and a read error may be involved. The chain combines TRBV11-2 with TRBJ2-5, with TRBD1 matching over 9 bases. The V gene's germline CDR1 is SGHAT and CDR2 FQNNGV. The CDR3 loop spans 15 amino acids. The CDR3, as DNA: TGTGCCAGCAGCCATCAGGGACAGGGTCAAGAGACCCAGTATTTC. Residues: CASSHQGQGQETQYF.